The 28 T cell receptor beta chains below come from one sample, sequenced in a study of radiation and T cells in renal cell carcinoma. The table came from immunoSEQ multiplex PCR; TCRdb's copy has only in-frame clones and leaves some out. The sample records 150,000 to 200,000 clones, approximately 90% being singletons. As to time point: blood 4 weeks post-SBRT, at nephrectomy. The sample's treatment: 15 Gy SBRT to primary tumor, nephrectomy 4 weeks later. The sample consisted of blood, taken from a patient whose treatment included radiotherapy and nephrectomy. These receptor sequences come from a woman between 50 and 59 years old with renal cell carcinoma.

This chain uses TRBV6-5 with TRBJ2-1; TRBD2 agrees at 9 bases. CDR1 MNHEY and CDR2 SVGAGI come from the germline V gene. Trimming at V came to 5 bases and at J to 3 bases, leaving 5 bases not matched to a gene. The CDR3 has 15 residues. CDR3 sequence reads: CASSRSGGHYNEQFF. CDR3 nucleotides: TGTGCCAGCAGTCGAAGCGGGGGGCACTACAATGAGCAGTTCTTC.

This chain links TRBV19 with TRBJ2-5; D possibly corresponds to TRBD1 (6 bases). The germline V and J ends were trimmed by 3 bases and 6 bases, with 11 bases remaining between them. Per the germline V gene, CDR1 is LNHDA and CDR2 is SQIVND (reference sequence). The CDR3 totals 13 residues. The CDR3: CASSIGWGQTQYF. In nucleotides, the CDR3 is TGTGCCAGTAGTATCGGTTGGGGGCAGACCCAGTACTTC.

The chain is built from TRBV4-1 and TRBJ2-1; the match to TRBD1 covers 8 bases. This CDR3 is 16 amino acids long. After removal of 3 bases from V and 4 bases from J, the junction contained 8 bases not matched to a gene. Germline values: CDR1 MGHRA, CDR2 YSYEKL. This CDR3 is CASSQEWTGPYNEQFF. As DNA, the CDR3 is TGCGCCAGCAGCCAGGAATGGACAGGGCCATACAATGAGCAGTTCTTC.

This clone has just one count. The chain recombines TRBV5-6 with TRBJ2-2; D is possibly TRBD1 (5 bases). Germline-derived CDR1 and CDR2 are SGHDT and YYEEEE. The CDR3 covers 16 residues. Trimming removed 0 bases at V and 2 bases at J, with 11 bases between. CDR3 coding DNA: TGTGCCAGCAGCTTGGGCCAGGGTAGCAACACCGGGGAGCTGTTTTTT. Protein sequence: CASSLGQGSNTGELFF.

This chain connects TRBV9 to TRBJ1-3; TRBD1 is a possible D gene (5 bases). V lost 0 bases, J lost 9 bases, and 7 bases lay in between. From germline, CDR1 is SGDLS and CDR2 YYNGEE. The CDR3 extends over 12 amino acids. The CDR3 bases are TGTGCCAGCAGCGTAGCTGGGGGCACCATATATTTT. It encodes CASSVAGGTIYF.

This chain connects TRBV19 to TRBJ2-1; no definite D call. CDR3 length equals 13 residues. With 3 bases removed from V and 8 bases from J, the gap between germline ends came to 11 bases. CDR1 and CDR2 from the germline V gene are LNHDA and SQIVND (reference sequence). The CDR3 region is CASSIFRGDEQFF. As DNA, the CDR3 is TGTGCCAGTAGTATTTTTCGAGGCGATGAGCAGTTCTTC.

The chain has TRBV30 and TRBJ2-5; D gene uncertain. CDR3 length: 13 residues. Trimming removed 4 bases from V and 9 bases from J, with 18 bases in between. From germline, CDR1 is GTSNPN and CDR2 SVGIG (reference sequence). The CDR3 sequence: CAWNNPRAAPQYF. The CDR3 DNA is TGTGCCTGGAATAATCCTCGGGCCGCGCCCCAGTACTTC.

The V call is TRBV9, the J call TRBJ1-2; 9 nucleotides agree with TRBD1. The V and J ends lost 6 bases and 2 bases, in that order; junction bases with no gene match: 5. CDR3 length equals 14 residues. Germline V gene sequence: CDR1 SGDLS, CDR2 YYNGEE. CDR3 loop: CASTTGQGNYGYTF. DNA of the CDR3: TGTGCCAGCACCACCGGACAGGGGAACTATGGCTACACCTTC.

In DNA, the CDR3 is TGTGCCAGCTCACCACTGCTGCTATGGACAGGCCAAGAGACCCAGTACTTC. It codes for CASSPLLLWTGQETQYF. This sequence joins TRBV18 and TRBJ2-5; 7 bases map to TRBD1. Germline-derived CDR1 and CDR2 are KGHSH and LQKENI. Unmatched junction bases numbered 9, after V lost 1 base and J lost 1 base. The CDR3 sequence is 17 residues long.

This chain connects TRBV5-1 to TRBJ1-2; 7 positions match TRBD1. The CDR3 extends over 15 amino acids. CDR1 and CDR2 (germline): SGHRS, YFSETQ. The V and J ends lost 0 bases and 7 bases, in that order; junction bases with no gene match: 9. CDR3 sequence: CASSLAFEAGGGYTF. In nucleotides, the CDR3 is TGCGCCAGCAGCTTGGCCTTCGAGGCAGGGGGTGGCTACACCTTC.

The count of this clone is one. The rearrangement links TRBV19 to TRBJ1-4; weak D call: TRBD1 (5 bases). V dropped 2 bases and J dropped 3 bases, with 7 bases sitting between them. The CDR3 loop spans 14 amino acids. Looked up from germline, CDR1 is LNHDA and CDR2 is SQIVND (reference sequence). DNA of the CDR3: TGTGCCAGTAGTATATGGGGACCTAATGAAAAACTGTTTTTT. Its translation: CASSIWGPNEKLFF.

The J gene is TRBJ1-5, the V gene TRBV7-8; 11 bases line up with TRBD1. With 3 bases clipped from V and 9 bases from J, the junction kept 4 bases outside the gene matches. The length of the CDR3 is 14 residues. CDR1 is SGHVS, CDR2 FQNEAQ, per germline. The CDR3 protein is CASSLDRGRGPQHF. CDR3 sequence (DNA): TGTGCCAGCAGCTTGGACAGGGGGCGGGGGCCCCAGCATTTT.

The chain employs TRBV7-9 and TRBJ1-4; D not resolved. CDR3 length equals 15 residues. CDR1 and CDR2 (germline): SEHNR, FQNEAQ (reference sequence). V shed 3 bases and J shed 0 bases, with 8 bases lying between them. The CDR3 reads CASSFDGATNEKLFF. CDR3 DNA sequence: TGTGCCAGCAGCTTTGACGGTGCAACTAATGAAAAACTGTTTTTT.

This sequence joins TRBV10-1 and TRBJ2-3, with 11 nucleotides matching TRBD2. The length of the CDR3 is 22 residues. J was trimmed by 0 bases and V by 2 bases; bases with no gene match: 19. Germline V lookup: CDR1 WNHNN, CDR2 SYGVQD (reference sequence). The CDR3 nucleotides are TGCGCCAGCAGTGAGCCACGGAACGGGACTAGCGGTCCTTCCCCTAGCACAGATACGCAGTATTTT. It is translated as CASSEPRNGTSGPSPSTDTQYF.

The chain combines TRBV19 with TRBJ2-3, with 11 bases that match TRBD2. Germline V gene sequence: CDR1 LNHDA, CDR2 SQIVND (reference sequence). This CDR3 is 17 amino acids long. V was clipped by 5 bases and J by 2 bases; unmatched bases: 9. The CDR3 bases are TGTGCCAGTAGTGTCATAAAACTAGCGGGGGACACAGATACGCAGTATTTT. It yields the protein CASSVIKLAGDTDTQYF.

This sequence joins TRBV7-9 and TRBJ1-4; 7 positions agree with TRBD1. CDR3 length: 14 residues. V trimming: 5 bases; J trimming: 7 bases; junction bases outside the gene matches: 7. Germline V gene sequence: CDR1 SEHNR, CDR2 FQNEAQ (reference sequence). CDR3 protein: CASSQGTDGEKLFF. The CDR3 bases are TGTGCCAGCAGCCAAGGGACAGACGGTGAAAAACTGTTTTTT.

In its sample, this clone was seen once. J is TRBJ2-2 and V is TRBV5-1; 7 bases are shared with TRBD1. The CDR3 is made up of 14 amino acids. Germline V gives CDR1 SGHRS, CDR2 YFSETQ. V shed 4 bases, J shed 5 bases, and the junction held 5 bases outside the gene matches. In DNA, the CDR3 is TGCGCCAGCAGCCCGGGACAGAATACCGGGGAGCTGTTTTTT. Translation gives CASSPGQNTGELFF.

The chain has TRBV5-1 and TRBJ2-3; 9 bases are shared with TRBD2. The V gene's germline CDR1 is SGHRS and CDR2 YFSETQ. The J segment lost 2 bases and the V segment lost 6 bases, leaving 4 bases of the junction unmatched. This CDR3 has 14 residues. CDR3 in DNA: TGCGCCAGCACTTCGGGACTAGCCACAGATACGCAGTATTTT. It is translated as CASTSGLATDTQYF.

This sequence joins TRBV19 and TRBJ2-5; 13 nucleotides align to TRBD2. CDR1 and CDR2 from the germline V gene are LNHDA and SQIVND (reference sequence). CDR3 length equals 16 residues. Germline trimming cut 6 bases from V and 5 bases from J; bases unmatched to any gene: 9. CDR3 sequence reads: CASSGEPGLAGETQYF. DNA for the CDR3: TGTGCCAGTAGCGGAGAACCGGGACTAGCGGGGGAGACCCAGTACTTC.

CDR3 residues: CASRSQGREAFF. For the CDR3, the DNA is TGTGCCAGCAGAAGTCAGGGGCGCGAAGCTTTCTTT. J is TRBJ1-1 and V is TRBV28, with a possible D match to TRBD1 (6 bases). Germline values: CDR1 MDHEN, CDR2 SYDVKM. The V end was cut by 6 bases, the J end by 8 bases, with 13 bases between. The CDR3 length is 12 residues.

The table lists this clone with a few counts. The genes are TRBV7-2 and TRBJ1-2; 7 bases align to TRBD1. V lost 4 bases to trimming and J lost 4 bases; unmatched junction nucleotides: 9. The CDR3 consists of 15 residues. Germline CDR1 and CDR2: SGHTA and FQGNSA. CDR3 nucleotide sequence: TGTGCCAGCAGCTCCCCTAACAGGGGCGTCTATGGCTACACCTTC. Amino acid sequence: CASSSPNRGVYGYTF.

The rearrangement joins TRBV15 to TRBJ2-7; the match to TRBD1 covers 9 bases. The CDR3 covers 16 residues. The germline V gene encodes CDR1 LNHNV and CDR2 YYDKDF (reference sequence). J was trimmed by 0 bases and V by 3 bases; bases with no gene match: 6. The CDR3 DNA follows: TGTGCCACCAGCAGGACCCTGACAGGGGGCTCCTACGAGCAGTACTTC. Translating gives CATSRTLTGGSYEQYF.

The chain joins TRBV7-8 to TRBJ1-1; perhaps TRBD1 as D (6 bases). V was trimmed by 1 base and J by 5 bases, leaving 26 bases between them. CDR3 length: 19 amino acids. Germline CDR1 is SGHVS and CDR2 is FQNEAQ. The CDR3 sequence: CASSLVGTGTQRGSTEAFF. CDR3 DNA sequence: TGTGCCAGCAGCTTAGTTGGGACCGGGACACAAAGAGGGTCTACTGAAGCTTTCTTT.

This chain uses TRBV19 with TRBJ1-1; D uncertain. V lost 5 bases to trimming and J lost 4 bases, with 14 bases between them. CDR1 and CDR2 (germline): LNHDA, SQIVND (reference sequence). This CDR3 has 14 amino acids. This CDR3 is CASSRIGRSTEAFF. CDR3 bases: TGTGCCAGTAGTCGAATTGGTAGAAGCACTGAAGCTTTCTTT.

V and J are TRBV7-2 and TRBJ2-1; 9 bases match TRBD2. CDR1 is SGHTA and CDR2 is FQGNSA in the germline V gene. The CDR3 is 16 residues long. The V and J ends lost 3 bases and 7 bases, in that order; junction bases with no gene match: 10. The CDR3: CASSFSLAGNENEQFF. CDR3 DNA: TGTGCCAGCAGCTTCTCACTAGCGGGCAATGAAAATGAGCAGTTCTTC.

The table lists this clone with a few counts. The CDR3 nucleotides read TGTGCCAGCAGCCCTCGGACAGGGCCAGACGAGCAGTACTTC. It codes for CASSPRTGPDEQYF. This chain joins TRBV7-6 and TRBJ2-7; 8 bases are shared with TRBD1. Germline V gene lookup returns CDR1 SGHVS and CDR2 FNYEAQ. The V gene end was trimmed by 5 bases and the J gene end by 5 bases; junction bases not matched to a gene: 8. The CDR3 covers 14 residues.

The rearrangement uses TRBV19 and TRBJ2-7; the D gene could be TRBD1 or TRBD2 (5 bases each). This CDR3 region has 14 residues. V was pared by 4 bases and J by 3 bases, with 13 bases between. CDR1 LNHDA and CDR2 SQIVND come from the germline V gene (reference sequence). CDR3: CASSRGTDYYEQYF. The CDR3 bases are TGTGCCAGTAGTAGGGGGACCGATTACTACGAGCAGTACTTC.

V gene TRBV4-1 combines with J gene TRBJ2-2, with a tentative D call TRBD1 (5 bases). The CDR3 runs to 17 residues. The V and J ends lost 4 bases and 2 bases respectively, with 17 bases between them. CDR1 and CDR2 (germline): MGHRA, YSYEKL. This CDR3 reads CASSPAPGIRNTGELFF. DNA of the CDR3: TGCGCCAGCAGCCCCGCTCCAGGGATCCGTAACACCGGGGAGCTGTTTTTT.